Below are 15 T cell receptor beta chains sequenced from a single sample in a study of long-term antiretroviral therapy in people with HIV. Survey-level immunoSEQ v3.0 assays were run. Measured with immunoSEQ multiplex PCR; TCRdb has only the in-frame clones, and not every one. Among 25,000 to 35,000 clones listed, around 97% were seen once. This sample comprised unsorted PBMCs, obtained 6.9 years after starting antiretroviral therapy. These receptors were taken from a man aged 25-40 years with HIV.

The chain joins TRBV2 to TRBJ2-1, with D possibly TRBD2 on 5 matching bases. The V end was cut by 2 bases, the J end by 4 bases, with 12 bases between. The CDR3 is made up of 15 amino acids. The germline V gene encodes CDR1 SNHLY and CDR2 FYNNEI. The DNA for the CDR3 is TGTGCCAGCAGTGAAACGGCTAGCTCATACAATGAGCAGTTCTTC. Its protein is CASSETASSYNEQFF.

This chain joins TRBV5-6 and TRBJ1-2, with 8 bases fitting TRBD1. Trimming took 4 bases from V and 4 from J; bases not matched to a gene: 9. The CDR3 is 15 amino acids. Germline loops: CDR1 SGHDT, CDR2 YYEEEE. The CDR3 loop reads CASSPGGQGAYGYTF. DNA of the CDR3: TGTGCCAGCAGCCCCGGGGGGCAGGGGGCCTATGGCTACACCTTC. The full variable domain, with the rest looked up from reference TRBV5-6 and TRBJ1-2, is DAGVTQSPTHLIKTRGQQVTLRCSPKSGHDTVSWYQQALGQGPQFIFQYYEEEERQRGNFPDRFSGHQFPNYSSELNVNALLLGDSALYLCASSPGGQGAYGYTFGSGTRLTVV.

The chain has TRBV15 and TRBJ2-5, with TRBD1 matching over 7 bases. This CDR3 has 13 amino acids. CDR1 LNHNV and CDR2 YYDKDF come from the germline V gene (reference sequence). The trim removed 3 bases at V and 5 bases at J, leaving 3 bases unmatched. For the CDR3, the DNA is TGTGCCACCAGCAGGGACAGGCTGGAGACCCAGTACTTC. Residues: CATSRDRLETQYF.

The chain links TRBV13 to TRBJ1-2; 10 bases match TRBD1. With 5 bases clipped from V and 6 bases from J, the junction kept 6 bases outside the gene matches. This CDR3 spans 14 amino acids. Germline CDR1 and CDR2: PRHDT and FYEKMQ (reference sequence). The DNA of the CDR3 is TGTGCCAGCAGCCGGACAGGGGGGAGGAATGGCTACACCTTC. Its translation is CASSRTGGRNGYTF.

The chain links TRBV4-1 to TRBJ2-7; 8 bases line up with TRBD2. CDR3 length equals 15 residues. V shed 1 base, J shed 4 bases, and the junction held 6 bases outside the gene matches. From germline, CDR1 is MGHRA and CDR2 YSYEKL. The CDR3 nucleotides read TGCGCCAGCAGCCAAGCTGAACTAGCGGTATACGAGCAGTACTTC. It encodes CASSQAELAVYEQYF.

This rearrangement joins TRBV7-8 to TRBJ2-1, with TRBD2 identical over 9 bases. CDR1 is SGHVS, CDR2 FQNEAQ, per germline. The CDR3 spans 14 residues. The CDR3 is CASGPSGKFNEQFF. The CDR3 DNA follows: TGTGCGAGCGGCCCTAGCGGGAAGTTCAATGAGCAGTTCTTC.

This chain connects TRBV27 to TRBJ2-7, with TRBD2 matching 7 bases. Unmatched junction bases numbered 17, after V lost 5 bases and J lost 1 base. CDR1 MNHEY and CDR2 SMNVEV come from the germline V gene (reference sequence). The CDR3 is made up of 18 amino acids. The CDR3 here is CASSPPTPAGARSYEQYF. The DNA for the CDR3 is TGTGCCAGCAGTCCGCCCACCCCCGCGGGAGCCCGTTCCTACGAGCAGTACTTC.

This clone has a single count. The rearrangement uses TRBV6-1 and TRBJ1-3; a possible D gene is TRBD1 (6 bases). This CDR3 has 14 residues. Trimming removed 5 bases at V and 0 bases at J, with 8 bases between. Germline V gene lookup returns CDR1 MNHNS and CDR2 SASEGT. CDR3 loop: CASSLDSSGNTIYF. CDR3 sequence (DNA): TGTGCCAGCAGTTTGGACAGCTCTGGAAACACCATATATTTT.

The CDR3 nucleotides are TGCGCCAGCCCGCCGGAGGGACTCAACTATGGCTACACCTTC. It translates to CASPPEGLNYGYTF. This sequence joins TRBV5-1 and TRBJ1-2; tentative D call: TRBD1 (5 bases). Trimming left V 7 bases short and J 2 bases short, with 15 bases between. The germline V gene has CDR1 SGHRS and CDR2 YFSETQ. The CDR3 has 14 amino acids.

CDR3: CASQGGAGPYEQYF. CDR3 coding DNA: TGTGCCAGCCAAGGGGGAGCAGGGCCTTACGAGCAGTACTTC. The chain couples TRBV19 to TRBJ2-7, with D possibly matching TRBD1 (6 bases). The CDR3 is 14 amino acids. The germline gives CDR1 LNHDA, CDR2 SQIVND (reference sequence). Deletions cut 9 bases from V and 4 bases from J, with 19 bases between.

The J gene is TRBJ2-4, the V gene TRBV7-2; D is uncertain. The CDR3 runs 13 residues. CDR1 is SGHTA and CDR2 is FQGNSA in the germline V gene. Trimming pared 2 bases from V and 6 bases from J, leaving 8 bases between. CDR3 sequence (DNA): TGTGCCAGCAGCTTAAGGGTGATAAACATTCAGTACTTC. It codes for CASSLRVINIQYF. Drawing the rest from reference TRBV7-2 and TRBJ2-4, the complete variable domain is GAGVSQSPSNKVTEKGKDVELRCDPISGHTALYWYRQSLGQGLEFLIYFQGNSAPDKSGLPSDRFSAERTGGSVSTLTIQRTQQEDSAVYLCASSLRVINIQYFGAGTRLSVL.

The chain joins TRBV4-1 to TRBJ2-1, with D uncertain. The CDR3 is made up of 11 amino acids. The germline CDR1 and CDR2 sequences are MGHRA and YSYEKL. Trimming stripped 6 bases from V and 4 bases from J, with 4 bases between. The CDR3 nucleotides read TGCGCCAGCAGGGGGTACAATGAGCAGTTCTTC. Translated: CASRGYNEQFF.

The chain couples TRBV30 to TRBJ2-1; 8 positions match TRBD1. Trimming at V came to 1 base and at J to 1 base, leaving 15 bases not matched to a gene. This CDR3 contains 19 residues. The germline V gene encodes CDR1 GTSNPN and CDR2 SVGIG (reference sequence). CDR3 nucleotide sequence: TGTGCCTGGAGTGCTAACCCCATCGTGGACAGGGCTTCCTACAATGAGCAGTTCTTC. Amino acid sequence: CAWSANPIVDRASYNEQFF.

This clone showed up just once. The chain links TRBV28 to TRBJ2-7, with TRBD2 matching 9 bases. Trimming cost V 8 bases and J 5 bases; bases outside gene matches: 7. The CDR3 is 13 amino acids. Germline assignment: CDR1 MDHEN and CDR2 SYDVKM. The CDR3 coding sequence is TGTGCCAGCGGCGGCGGGGGGGCGAACGAGCAGTACTTC. This encodes CASGGGGANEQYF.

The count of this clone is one. The chain employs TRBV2 and TRBJ1-5; 9 bases map to TRBD1. CDR3 size: 17 residues. CDR1 is SNHLY, CDR2 FYNNEI, per germline. Trimming took 5 bases from V and 1 from J; bases not matched to a gene: 9. The CDR3 region has the DNA TGTGCCAGCAGTCGGGGGACAGGGTTTAGAAGCAATCAGCCCCAGCATTTT. Its protein is CASSRGTGFRSNQPQHF.